This T cell receptor (beta chain) came from a study of cytomegalovirus exposure and HLA in healthy donors. The CDR3 is made up of 15 amino acids. Per the germline V gene, CDR1 is SGDLS and CDR2 is YYNGEE. Trimming cost V 0 bases and J 0 bases, with 7 bases left between them. Here immunoSEQ multiplex PCR was the method, and the copy in TCRdb shows in-frame clones only, minus some. The table has approximately 100,000 clones, 88% seen once. The sequencing sample was made of PBMCs. The clonotype was recovered from a woman between 18 and 29 years old in good health and CMV-seropositive. This chain uses TRBV9 with TRBJ1-3; unclear D gene. CDR3 loop: CASSVGTVSGNTIYF. The CDR3 DNA reads as TGTGCCAGCAGCGTAGGAACAGTCTCTGGAAACACCATATATTTT. The full variable domain, its missing parts supplied by reference TRBV9 and TRBJ1-3, is DSGVTQTPKHLITATGQRVTLRCSPRSGDLSVYWYQQSLDQGLQFLIQYYNGEERAKGNILERFSAQQFPDLHSELNLSSLELGDSALYFCASSVGTVSGNTIYFGEGSWLTVV.